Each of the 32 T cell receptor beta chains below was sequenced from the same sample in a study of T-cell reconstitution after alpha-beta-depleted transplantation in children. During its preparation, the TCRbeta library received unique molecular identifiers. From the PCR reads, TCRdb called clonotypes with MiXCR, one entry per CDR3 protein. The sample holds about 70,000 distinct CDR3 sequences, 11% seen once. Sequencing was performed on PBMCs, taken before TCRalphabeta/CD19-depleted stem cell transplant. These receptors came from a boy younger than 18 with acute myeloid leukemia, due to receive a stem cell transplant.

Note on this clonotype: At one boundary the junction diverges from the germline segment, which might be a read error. As DNA, the CDR3 is TGTGCCAGCAGTTCGACATGGGGCAGGGGAGGGATCTTT. Translating gives CASSSTWGRGGIF. The genes are TRBV2 and TRBJ1-1; weak D call: TRBD1 (6 bases). Germline V lookup: CDR1 SNHLY, CDR2 FYNNEI. The CDR3 is made up of 13 amino acids.

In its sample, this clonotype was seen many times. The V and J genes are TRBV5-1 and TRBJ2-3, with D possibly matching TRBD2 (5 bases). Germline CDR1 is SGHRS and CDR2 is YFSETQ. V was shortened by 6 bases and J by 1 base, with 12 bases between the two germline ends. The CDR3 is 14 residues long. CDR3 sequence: CASTRSGRTDTQYF. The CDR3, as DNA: TGCGCCAGCACCCGGAGCGGACGCACAGATACGCAGTATTTT.

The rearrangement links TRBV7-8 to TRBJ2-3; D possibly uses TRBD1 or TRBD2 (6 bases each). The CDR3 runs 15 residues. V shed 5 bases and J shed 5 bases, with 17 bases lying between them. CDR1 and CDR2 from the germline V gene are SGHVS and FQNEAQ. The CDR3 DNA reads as TGTGCCAGCAGCCCGGGGGACACCCGGGGAGATACGCAGTATTTT. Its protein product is CASSPGDTRGDTQYF.

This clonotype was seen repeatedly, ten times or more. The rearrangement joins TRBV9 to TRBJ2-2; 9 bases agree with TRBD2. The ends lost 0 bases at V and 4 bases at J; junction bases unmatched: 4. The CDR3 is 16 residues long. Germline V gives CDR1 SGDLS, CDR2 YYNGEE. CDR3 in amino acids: CASSVGLAGSTGELFF. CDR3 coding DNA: TGTGCCAGCAGCGTAGGGCTAGCGGGATCCACCGGGGAGCTGTTTTTT.

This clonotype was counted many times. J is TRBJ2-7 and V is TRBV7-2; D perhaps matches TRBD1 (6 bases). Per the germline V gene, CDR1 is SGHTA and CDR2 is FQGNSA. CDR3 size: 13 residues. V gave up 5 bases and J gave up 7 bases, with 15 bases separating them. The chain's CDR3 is CASSDTGRQEQYF. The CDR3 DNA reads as TGTGCCAGCAGCGACACAGGGAGACAAGAGCAGTACTTC. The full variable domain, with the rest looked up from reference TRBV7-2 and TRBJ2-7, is GAGVSQSPSNKVTEKGKDVELRCDPISGHTALYWYRQSLGQGLEFLIYFQGNSAPDKSGLPSDRFSAERTGGSVSTLTIQRTQQEDSAVYLCASSDTGRQEQYFGPGTRLTVT.

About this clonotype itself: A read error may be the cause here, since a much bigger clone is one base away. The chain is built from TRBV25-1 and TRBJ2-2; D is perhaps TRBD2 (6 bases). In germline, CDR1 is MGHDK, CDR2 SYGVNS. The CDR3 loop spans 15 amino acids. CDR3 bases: TGTGCCATCAGTGATGGGGGGATTCCTACCGGGGAGCTGTTTTTT. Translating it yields CAISDGGIPTGELFF.

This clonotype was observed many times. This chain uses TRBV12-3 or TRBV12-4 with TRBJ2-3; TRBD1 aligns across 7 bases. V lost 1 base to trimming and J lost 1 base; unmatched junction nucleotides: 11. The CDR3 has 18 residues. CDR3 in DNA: TGTGCCAGCAGTTTAGGAGGGGGCAATTTTGCTGGCACAGATACGCAGTATTTT. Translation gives CASSLGGGNFAGTDTQYF.

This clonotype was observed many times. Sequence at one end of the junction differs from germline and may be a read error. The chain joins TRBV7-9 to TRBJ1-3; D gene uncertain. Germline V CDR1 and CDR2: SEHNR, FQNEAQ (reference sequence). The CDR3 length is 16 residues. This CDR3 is CASRIKTGYSGNTTYF. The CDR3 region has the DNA TGTGCCAGCAGGATTAAGACCGGCTACTCTGGAAACACCACATATTTT.

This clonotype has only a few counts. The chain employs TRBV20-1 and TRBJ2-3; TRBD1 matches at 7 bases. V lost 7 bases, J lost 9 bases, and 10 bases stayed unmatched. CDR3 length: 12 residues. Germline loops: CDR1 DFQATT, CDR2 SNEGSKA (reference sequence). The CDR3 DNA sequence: TGCAGTGTAGTGACAGGGTTGGTCACGCAGTATTTT. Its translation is CSVVTGLVTQYF.

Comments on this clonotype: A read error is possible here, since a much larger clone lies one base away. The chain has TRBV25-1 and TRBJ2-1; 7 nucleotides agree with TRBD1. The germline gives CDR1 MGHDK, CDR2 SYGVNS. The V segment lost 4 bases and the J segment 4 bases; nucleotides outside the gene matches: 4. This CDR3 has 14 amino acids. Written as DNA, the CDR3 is TGTGCCAGCAGTGGAGAACAGGGGTACAATGAGCAGTTCTTC. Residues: CASSGEQGYNEQFF.

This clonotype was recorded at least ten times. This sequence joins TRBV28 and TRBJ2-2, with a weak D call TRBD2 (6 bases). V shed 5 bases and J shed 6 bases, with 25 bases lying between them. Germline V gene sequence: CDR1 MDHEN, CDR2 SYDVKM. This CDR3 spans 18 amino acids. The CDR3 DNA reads TGTGCCAGCAGTCGGAGGGGAACGGGACTGGGGTTTCCCGGGGAGCTGTTTTTT. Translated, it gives CASSRRGTGLGFPGELFF.

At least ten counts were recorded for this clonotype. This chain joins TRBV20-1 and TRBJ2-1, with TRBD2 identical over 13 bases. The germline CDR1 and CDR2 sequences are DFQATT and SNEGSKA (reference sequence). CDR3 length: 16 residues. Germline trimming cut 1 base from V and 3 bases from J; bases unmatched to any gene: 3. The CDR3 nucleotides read TGCAGTGCTAGAGGGGGACTAGCGGGGTTCTACAATGAGCAGTTCTTC. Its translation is CSARGGLAGFYNEQFF.

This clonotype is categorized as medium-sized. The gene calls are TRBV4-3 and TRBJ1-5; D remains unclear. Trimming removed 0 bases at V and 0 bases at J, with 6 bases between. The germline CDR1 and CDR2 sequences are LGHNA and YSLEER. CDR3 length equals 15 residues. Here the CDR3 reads CASSQERVSNQPQHF. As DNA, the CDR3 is TGCGCCAGCAGCCAAGAGAGGGTTAGCAATCAGCCCCAGCATTTT.

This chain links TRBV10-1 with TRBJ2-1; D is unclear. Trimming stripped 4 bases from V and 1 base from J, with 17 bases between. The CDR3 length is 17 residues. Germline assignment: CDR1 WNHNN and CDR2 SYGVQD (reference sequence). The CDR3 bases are TGCGCCAGCAGTGGCGTACAAAAACCCGATTCCTACAATGAGCAGTTCTTC. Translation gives CASSGVQKPDSYNEQFF.

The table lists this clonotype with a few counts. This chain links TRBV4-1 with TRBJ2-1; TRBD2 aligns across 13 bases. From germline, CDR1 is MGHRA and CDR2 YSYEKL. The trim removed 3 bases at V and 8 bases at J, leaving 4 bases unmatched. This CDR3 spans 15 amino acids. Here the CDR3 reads CASSQGLAGIDEQFF. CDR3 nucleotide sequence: TGCGCCAGCAGCCAGGGACTAGCGGGAATTGATGAGCAGTTCTTC.

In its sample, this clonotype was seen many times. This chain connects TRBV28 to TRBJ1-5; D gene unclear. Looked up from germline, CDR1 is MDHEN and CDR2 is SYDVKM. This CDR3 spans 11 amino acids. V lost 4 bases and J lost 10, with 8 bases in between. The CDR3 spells CASSSTAPQHF. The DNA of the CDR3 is TGTGCCAGCAGTTCCACAGCTCCCCAGCATTTT.

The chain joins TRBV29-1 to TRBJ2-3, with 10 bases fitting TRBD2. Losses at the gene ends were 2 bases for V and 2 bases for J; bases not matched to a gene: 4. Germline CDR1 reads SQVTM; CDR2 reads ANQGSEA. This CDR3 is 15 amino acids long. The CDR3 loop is CSVERLAGVTDTQYF. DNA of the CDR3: TGCAGCGTTGAAAGGCTAGCGGGGGTCACAGATACGCAGTATTTT.

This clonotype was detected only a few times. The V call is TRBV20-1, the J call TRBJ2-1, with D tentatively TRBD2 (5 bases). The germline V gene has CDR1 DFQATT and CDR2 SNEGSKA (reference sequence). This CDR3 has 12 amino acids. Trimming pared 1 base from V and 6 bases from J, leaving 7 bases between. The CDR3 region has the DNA TGCAGTGCTAGAGGGACTGCCAATGAGCAGTTCTTC. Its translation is CSARGTANEQFF.

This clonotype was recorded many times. The CDR3 is CASSSPFDSDNSPLHF. The CDR3, as DNA: TGTGCCAGCAGCTCTCCTTTCGACAGTGATAATTCACCCCTCCACTTT. This chain joins TRBV7-3 and TRBJ1-6; D might be TRBD1 (5 bases). CDR3 length: 16 residues. Germline loops: CDR1 SGHTA, CDR2 FQGTGA. Between the trimmed V and J ends, which lost 4 bases and 5 bases, there was a span of 15 bases.

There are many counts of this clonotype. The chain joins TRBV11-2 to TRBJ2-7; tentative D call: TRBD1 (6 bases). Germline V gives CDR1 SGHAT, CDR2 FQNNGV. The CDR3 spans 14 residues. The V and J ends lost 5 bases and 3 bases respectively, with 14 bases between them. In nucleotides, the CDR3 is TGTGCCAGCAGCCTGCGGACAGCCGGCTACGAGCAGTACGTC. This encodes CASSLRTAGYEQYV.

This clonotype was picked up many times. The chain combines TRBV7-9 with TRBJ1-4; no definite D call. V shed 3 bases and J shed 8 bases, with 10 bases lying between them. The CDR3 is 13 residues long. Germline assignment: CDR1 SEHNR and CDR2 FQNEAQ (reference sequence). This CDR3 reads CASSFGAIEKLFF. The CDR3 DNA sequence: TGTGCCAGCAGCTTCGGAGCTATCGAAAAACTGTTTTTT. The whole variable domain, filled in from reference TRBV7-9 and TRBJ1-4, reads DTGVSQNPRHKITKRGQNVTFRCDPISEHNRLYWYRQTLGQGPEFLTYFQNEAQLEKSRLLSDRFSAERPKGSFSTLEIQRTEQGDSAMYLCASSFGAIEKLFFGSGTQLSVL.

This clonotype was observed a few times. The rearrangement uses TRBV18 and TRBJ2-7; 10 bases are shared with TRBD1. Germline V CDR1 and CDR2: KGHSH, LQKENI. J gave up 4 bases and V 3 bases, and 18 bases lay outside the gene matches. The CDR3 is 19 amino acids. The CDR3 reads CASSPAIEFPGQGLYEQYF. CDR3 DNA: TGTGCCAGCTCACCCGCTATCGAATTTCCGGGACAGGGGTTATACGAGCAGTACTTC.

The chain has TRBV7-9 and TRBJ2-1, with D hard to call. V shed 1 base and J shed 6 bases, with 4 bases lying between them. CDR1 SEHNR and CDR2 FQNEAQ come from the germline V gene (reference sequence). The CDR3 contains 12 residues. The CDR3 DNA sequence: TGTGCCAGCAGCTTAGGGGCCAATGAGCAGTTCTTC. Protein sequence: CASSLGANEQFF.

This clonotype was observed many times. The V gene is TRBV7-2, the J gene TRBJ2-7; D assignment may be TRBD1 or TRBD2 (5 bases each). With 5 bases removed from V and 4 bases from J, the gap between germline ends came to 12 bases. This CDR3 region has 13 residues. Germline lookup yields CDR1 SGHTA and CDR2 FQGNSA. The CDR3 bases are TGTGCCAGCAGCGGGACGGGACCTTACGAGCAGTACTTC. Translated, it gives CASSGTGPYEQYF.

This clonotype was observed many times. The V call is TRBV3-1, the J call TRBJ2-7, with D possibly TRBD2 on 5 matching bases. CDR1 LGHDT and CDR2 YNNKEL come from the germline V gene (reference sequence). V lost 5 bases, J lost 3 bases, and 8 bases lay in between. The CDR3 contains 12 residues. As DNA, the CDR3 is TGTGCCAGCAGCACGGGGAGCTACGAGCAGTACTTC. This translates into CASSTGSYEQYF.

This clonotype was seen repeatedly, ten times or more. As DNA, the CDR3 is TGTGCCAGCAGCTCAGAGGGGCTAATAATTAGCCAGTACTTC. It translates to CASSSEGLIISQYF. The chain links TRBV7-2 to TRBJ2-5, with D perhaps matching TRBD1 or TRBD2 (5 bases each). The germline CDR1 and CDR2 sequences are SGHTA and FQGNSA. This CDR3 is built from 14 residues. Trimming cost V 4 bases and J 10 bases, with 19 bases left between them.

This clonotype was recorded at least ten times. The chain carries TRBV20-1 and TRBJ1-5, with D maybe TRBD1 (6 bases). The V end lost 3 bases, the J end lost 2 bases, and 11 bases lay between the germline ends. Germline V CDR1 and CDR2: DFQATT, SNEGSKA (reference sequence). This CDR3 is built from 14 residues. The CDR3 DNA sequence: TGCAGTGCTAGTAGGGGGGAGGGCAATCAGCCCCAGCATTTT. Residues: CSASRGEGNQPQHF.

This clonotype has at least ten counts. The CDR3 region has the DNA TGTGCCTGGAGTGAGGGCCTAGCTCGCGGGAATGAGCAGTTCTTC. Residues: CAWSEGLARGNEQFF. The chain links TRBV30 to TRBJ2-1; maybe TRBD2 (5 bases). Trimming left V 1 base short and J 7 bases short, with 17 bases between. Per the germline V gene, CDR1 is GTSNPN and CDR2 is SVGIG (reference sequence). The CDR3 runs 15 residues.

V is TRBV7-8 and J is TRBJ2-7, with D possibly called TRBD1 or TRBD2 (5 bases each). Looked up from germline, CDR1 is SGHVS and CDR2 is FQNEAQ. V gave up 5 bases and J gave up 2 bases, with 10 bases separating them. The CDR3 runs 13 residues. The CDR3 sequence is CASSPRGAYEQYF. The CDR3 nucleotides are TGTGCCAGCAGCCCCCGGGGCGCCTACGAGCAGTACTTC.

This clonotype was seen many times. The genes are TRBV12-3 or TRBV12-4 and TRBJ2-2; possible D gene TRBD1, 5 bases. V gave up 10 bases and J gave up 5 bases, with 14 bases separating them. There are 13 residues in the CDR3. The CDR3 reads CATRPGATGELFF. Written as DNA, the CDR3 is TGTGCCACCCGTCCTGGGGCAACCGGGGAGCTGTTTTTT.

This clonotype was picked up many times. CDR3 region: CASSLPGQGWGYEQYF. The CDR3 DNA reads TGCGCCAGCAGCTTACCGGGACAGGGCTGGGGCTACGAGCAGTACTTC. V gene TRBV5-1 combines with J gene TRBJ2-7; TRBD1 agrees at 9 bases. Germline V gene data show CDR1 as SGHRS and CDR2 as YFSETQ. V trimming: 2 bases; J trimming: 3 bases; junction bases outside the gene matches: 9. There are 16 residues in the CDR3.

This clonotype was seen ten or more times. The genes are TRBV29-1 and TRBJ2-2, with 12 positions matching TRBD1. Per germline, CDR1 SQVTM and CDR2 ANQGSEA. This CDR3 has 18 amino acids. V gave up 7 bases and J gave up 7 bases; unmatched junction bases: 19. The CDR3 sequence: CSGQGGPGQGAQNGELFF. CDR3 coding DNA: TGCAGCGGCCAAGGAGGGCCGGGACAGGGGGCTCAAAACGGGGAGCTGTTTTTT.